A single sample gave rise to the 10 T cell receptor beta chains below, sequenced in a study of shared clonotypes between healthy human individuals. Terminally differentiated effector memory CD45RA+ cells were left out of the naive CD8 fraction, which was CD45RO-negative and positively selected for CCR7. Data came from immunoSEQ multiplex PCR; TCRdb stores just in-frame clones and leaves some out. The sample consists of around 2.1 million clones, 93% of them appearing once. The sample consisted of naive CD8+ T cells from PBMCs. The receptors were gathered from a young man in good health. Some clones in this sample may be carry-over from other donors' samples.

The CDR3 DNA sequence: TGTGCCAGTAGTATAGACAGGACAGGGAAAGAGACCCAGTACTTC. This codes for CASSIDRTGKETQYF. This sequence joins TRBV19 and TRBJ2-5, with 8 bases matching TRBD1. CDR3 length: 15 residues. Germline V lookup: CDR1 LNHDA, CDR2 SQIVND (reference sequence). Trimming removed 0 bases from V and 3 bases from J; junction bases left unmatched: 3.

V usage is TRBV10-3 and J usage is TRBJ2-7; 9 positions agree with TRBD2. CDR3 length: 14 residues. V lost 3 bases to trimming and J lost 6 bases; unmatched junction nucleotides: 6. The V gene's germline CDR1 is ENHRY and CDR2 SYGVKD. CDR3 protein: CAISDPGLAAEQYF. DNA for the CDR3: TGTGCCATCAGTGACCCGGGACTAGCCGCCGAGCAGTACTTC.

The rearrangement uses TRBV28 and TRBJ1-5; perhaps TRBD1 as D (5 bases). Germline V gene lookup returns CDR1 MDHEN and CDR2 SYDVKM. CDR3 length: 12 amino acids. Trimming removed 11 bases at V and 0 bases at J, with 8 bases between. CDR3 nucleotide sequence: TGTGCCGGGGGGTATAGCAATCAGCCCCAGCATTTT. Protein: CAGGYSNQPQHF.

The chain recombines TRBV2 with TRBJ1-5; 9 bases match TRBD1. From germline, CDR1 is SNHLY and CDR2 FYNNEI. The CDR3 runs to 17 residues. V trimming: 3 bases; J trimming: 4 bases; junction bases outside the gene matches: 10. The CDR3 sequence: CASSEVWDRVLNQPQHF. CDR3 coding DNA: TGTGCCAGCAGTGAGGTCTGGGACAGGGTCCTTAATCAGCCCCAGCATTTT.

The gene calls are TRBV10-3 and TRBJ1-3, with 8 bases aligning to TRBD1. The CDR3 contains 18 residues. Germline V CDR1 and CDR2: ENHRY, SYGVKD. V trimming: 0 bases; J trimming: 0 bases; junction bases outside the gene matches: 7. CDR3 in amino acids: CAISESGGTGISGNTIYF. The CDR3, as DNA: TGTGCCATCAGTGAGTCGGGCGGGACAGGTATCTCTGGAAACACCATATATTTT.

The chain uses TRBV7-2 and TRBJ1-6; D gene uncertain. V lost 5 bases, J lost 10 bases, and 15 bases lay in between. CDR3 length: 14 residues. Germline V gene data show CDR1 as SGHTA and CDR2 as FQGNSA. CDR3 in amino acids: CASSHRVYGSPLHF. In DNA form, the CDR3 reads TGTGCCAGCAGCCACAGAGTCTATGGGTCACCCCTCCACTTT.

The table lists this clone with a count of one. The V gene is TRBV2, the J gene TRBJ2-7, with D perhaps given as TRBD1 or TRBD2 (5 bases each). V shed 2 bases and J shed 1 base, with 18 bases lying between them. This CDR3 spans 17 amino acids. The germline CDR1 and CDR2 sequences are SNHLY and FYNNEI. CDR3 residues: CASSERKGEILSYEQYF. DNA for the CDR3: TGTGCCAGCAGTGAAAGGAAAGGGGAGATCCTATCCTACGAGCAGTACTTC.

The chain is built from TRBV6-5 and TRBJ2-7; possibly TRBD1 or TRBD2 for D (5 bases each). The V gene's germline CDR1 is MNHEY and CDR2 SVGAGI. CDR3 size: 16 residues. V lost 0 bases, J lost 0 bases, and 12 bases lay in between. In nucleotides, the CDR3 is TGTGCCAGCAGTTACTCCCAGGGAGCCGTCTCCTACGAGCAGTACTTC. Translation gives CASSYSQGAVSYEQYF.

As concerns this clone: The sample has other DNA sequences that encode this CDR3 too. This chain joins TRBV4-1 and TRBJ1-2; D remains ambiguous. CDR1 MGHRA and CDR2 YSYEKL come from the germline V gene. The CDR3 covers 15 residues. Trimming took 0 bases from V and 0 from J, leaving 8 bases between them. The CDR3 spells CASSQDHRANYGYTF. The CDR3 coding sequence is TGCGCCAGCAGCCAAGATCACAGAGCTAACTATGGCTACACCTTC.

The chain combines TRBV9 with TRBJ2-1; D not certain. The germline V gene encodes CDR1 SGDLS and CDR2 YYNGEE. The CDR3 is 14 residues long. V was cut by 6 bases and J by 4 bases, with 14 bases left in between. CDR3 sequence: CASNPAYGYNEQFF. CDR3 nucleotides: TGTGCCAGCAACCCGGCGTACGGTTACAATGAGCAGTTCTTC.